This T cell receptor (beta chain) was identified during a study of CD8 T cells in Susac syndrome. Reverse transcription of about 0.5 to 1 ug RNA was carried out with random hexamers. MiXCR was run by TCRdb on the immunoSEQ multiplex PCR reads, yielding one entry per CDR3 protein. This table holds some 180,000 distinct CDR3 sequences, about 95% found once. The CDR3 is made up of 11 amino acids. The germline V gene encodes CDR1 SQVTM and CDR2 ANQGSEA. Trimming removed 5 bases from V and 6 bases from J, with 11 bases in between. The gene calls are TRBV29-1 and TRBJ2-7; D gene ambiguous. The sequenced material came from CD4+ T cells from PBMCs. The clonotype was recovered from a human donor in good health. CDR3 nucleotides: TGCAGCGTTCCGACATCTGGCGAGCAGTACTTC. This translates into CSVPTSGEQYF.